The sequence of this T cell receptor (beta chain) was determined in a study of OX40 agonist ivuxolimab in advanced cancers. Regarding the complete study: Ivuxolimab was a fully human IgG2 agonistic monoclonal antibody targeting the costimulatory receptor OX40 (CD134). Intravenous ivuxolimab was administered to patients every 2 weeks at six dose levels: 0.01, 0.1, 0.3, 1.5, 3 and 10 mg/kg. The paper covers the monotherapy dose-escalation part of the phase I ivuxolimab trial, which included N ≈ 50 patients. In the dose-escalation cohort, approximately 83% of patients were male, and the mean age was approximately 60 years with a range of roughly 20 to 85. Patients were allowed to have had prior anti-PD-1, anti-PD-L1 or anti-CTLA-4 therapy, and approximately 43% of the dose-escalation patients had previously received checkpoint inhibitors. Partial responses were achieved by three dose-escalation patients, of whom one had hepatocellular carcinoma and two had cutaneous melanoma. Peripheral TCRbeta sequencing was intended to test whether TCR sequence diversity was altered and clonal T-cell expansion was caused by ivuxolimab. Of the roughly 50 dose-escalation patients, hepatocellular carcinoma was present in around 20, melanoma in roughly 15, renal cell carcinoma in 9 and head and neck cancer in 9.

V lost 5 bases and J lost 0 bases; the stretch between them is 8 bases long. From a lookup of the germline V gene, CDR1 and CDR2 are SGHRS and YFSETQ. Its CDR3 holds 13 amino acids, cysteine through phenylalanine. The entry retains the CDR3 DNA only, 39 bases that are in frame from base 1. Comment on this clone: Its binding antigen is unknown. Base qualities are missing; no much larger clone stands one base away.

The full study reports these points: At doses of 0.1 to 3.0 mg/kg, clonal expansion of both CD4+ and CD8+ blood T cells was observed from baseline to week 6. After ivuxolimab, expanded clones were on average more numerous among CD8+ T cells than among CD4+ T cells. Antigen specificity was not determined for the clonally expanded peripheral T cells. Low levels of normalized T-cell clonal expansion were also seen in some patients who did not respond. In partial responders in the 0.1-3.0 mg/kg groups, normalized peripheral clonal expansion was found to be among the lowest, especially among CD8+ T cells.

Patients with a history of autoimmune disease or receiving systemic immunosuppression were excluded from the trial. Peripheral blood for TCR sequencing was collected from all dose cohorts at baseline, on cycle 4 day 1, and on cycle 7 day 1. The samples were drawn from a first-in-human, open-label, multicenter phase I dose-escalation trial of ivuxolimab. Adults with locally advanced or metastatic melanoma, renal cell carcinoma, hepatocellular carcinoma or head and neck squamous cell carcinoma were enrolled in the trial. CD4+ and CD8+ T cells were sorted separately from peripheral blood before TCR sequencing. To sequence the TCRbeta CDR3 region, genomic DNA was isolated from the sorted cells. TCRbeta CDR3 regions were sequenced using the immunoSEQ Assay. This immuneACCESS table, as held by TCRdb, lists in-frame sequences with V and J called but not all clones. Of the missing ones, under half trace to an unresolved V gene in checked studies; the others have no known cause. A total of 50,000 to 60,000 clones appear in this sample, 70% to 80% of them only once. The leading ten clones occupy over 1% of the sample.

The source material was CD4+ or CD8+ T cells sorted from blood, sampled in a trial of the OX40 agonist ivuxolimab. This clonotype was sampled from an adult with an advanced solid tumor such as melanoma, head and neck, liver or kidney cancer. The chain links TRBV5-1 with TRBJ1-1, with a tentative D gene TRBD1 over 6 matching bases. At the DNA level, the sequence is TGCGCCAGCAGGGGGACATTGAACACTGAAGCTTTCTTT. It translates to CASRGTLNTEAFF.